The 27 T cell receptor beta chains in this list originate from one sample, sequenced in a study of cytomegalovirus exposure and HLA in healthy donors. The PCR was carried out with 60 Vbeta primers and 13 Jbeta primers. Sequenced by immunoSEQ multiplex PCR; TCRdb stores in-frame clones only, minus some. The sample lists fewer than 250,000 clones, 78% occurring once. Sequencing was done on a sample of PBMCs. These receptors were taken from a male donor in good health and CMV-seronegative.

The chain has TRBV6-5 and TRBJ1-4; D is perhaps TRBD1 (5 bases). This CDR3 has 15 residues. The V end was cut by 0 bases, the J end by 3 bases, with 8 bases between. Germline CDR1 and CDR2: MNHEY and SVGAGI. In nucleotides, the CDR3 is TGTGCCAGCAGTTACTCCAACAGGCCTAATGAAAAACTGTTTTTT. Translating it yields CASSYSNRPNEKLFF.

The rearrangement uses TRBV28 and TRBJ1-1; 10 nucleotides line up with TRBD1. The CDR3 length is 15 residues. Looked up from germline, CDR1 is MDHEN and CDR2 is SYDVKM. Germline trimming cut 2 bases from V and 4 bases from J; bases unmatched to any gene: 4. The CDR3, as DNA: TGTGCCAGCAGTTTACCCGGGACAGGGGCCACTGAAGCTTTCTTT. Its protein product is CASSLPGTGATEAFF.

The chain links TRBV6-4 to TRBJ2-3, with D maybe TRBD1 (6 bases). CDR1 MRHNA and CDR2 SNTAGT come from the germline V gene. Trimming removed 6 bases at V and 3 bases at J, with 13 bases between. The length of the CDR3 is 14 residues. The CDR3 DNA reads as TGTGCCAGCAGGACGGGACAAGATACAGATACGCAGTATTTT. It codes for CASRTGQDTDTQYF.

The CDR3 protein is CSVERTGMNTEAFF. The CDR3 DNA reads as TGCAGCGTTGAGCGGACAGGTATGAACACTGAAGCTTTCTTT. V and J are TRBV29-1 and TRBJ1-1; 7 bases line up with TRBD1. Germline CDR1 reads SQVTM; CDR2 reads ANQGSEA. CDR3 length equals 14 residues. With 3 bases clipped from V and 0 bases from J, the junction kept 4 bases outside the gene matches. Variable domain in full (rest from reference TRBV29-1 and TRBJ1-1): SAVISQKPSRDICQRGTSLTIQCQVDSQVTMMFWYRQQPGQSLTLIATANQGSEATYESGFVIDKFPISRPNLTFSTLTVSNMSPEDSSIYLCSVERTGMNTEAFFGQGTRLTVV.

The rearrangement links TRBV9 to TRBJ2-3; D possibly corresponds to TRBD1 (6 bases). CDR1 is SGDLS, CDR2 YYNGEE, per germline. Trimming took 4 bases from V and 4 from J, leaving 13 bases between them. CDR3 length equals 14 residues. The CDR3, as DNA: TGTGCCAGCAGCCTACCAGGGGCCCCAGATACGCAGTATTTT. Translated, it gives CASSLPGAPDTQYF.

This rearrangement joins TRBV28 to TRBJ2-7; the match to TRBD1 covers 11 bases. V was pared by 6 bases and J by 5 bases, with 6 bases of the junction left unmatched. This CDR3 contains 14 residues. Germline values: CDR1 MDHEN, CDR2 SYDVKM. The CDR3 sequence is CASREDRGLNEQYF. CDR3 sequence (DNA): TGTGCCAGCAGGGAGGACAGGGGGCTGAACGAGCAGTACTTC.

The table lists this clone with a count of one. The CDR3 nucleotides are TGTGCCAGCACCGACAGGGTGGCTGAAGCTTTCTTT. Its translation is CASTDRVAEAFF. The V call is TRBV6-1, the J call TRBJ1-1; 7 nucleotides line up with TRBD1. J was trimmed by 6 bases and V by 7 bases; bases with no gene match: 5. CDR3 length equals 12 residues. Germline V gene sequence: CDR1 MNHNS, CDR2 SASEGT.

The count of this clone is one. The V call is TRBV7-8, the J call TRBJ1-2, with 8 positions matching TRBD1. V lost 4 bases to trimming and J lost 2 bases; unmatched junction nucleotides: 6. The CDR3 extends over 15 amino acids. Germline V gene sequence: CDR1 SGHVS, CDR2 FQNEAQ. The CDR3 DNA reads as TGTGCCAGCAGCTCGCCGGACAGGGACAACTATGGCTACACCTTC. This encodes CASSSPDRDNYGYTF.

The chain is built from TRBV5-4 and TRBJ2-7; TRBD2 might be the D (6 bases). V lost 0 bases to trimming and J lost 3 bases, with 10 bases between them. Germline CDR1 SGHNT, CDR2 YYREEE (reference sequence). This CDR3 spans 14 amino acids. In DNA, the CDR3 is TGTGCCAGCAGCTTGGTGGGAGGAAACTACGAGCAGTACTTC. Protein: CASSLVGGNYEQYF.

This chain uses TRBV6-1 with TRBJ2-7, with 8 bases identical to TRBD1. The V gene end was trimmed by 4 bases and the J gene end by 2 bases; junction bases not matched to a gene: 7. Germline V CDR1 and CDR2: MNHNS, SASEGT. The CDR3 length is 15 residues. The CDR3 here is CASSAIQGAPYEQYF. The CDR3 coding sequence is TGTGCCAGCAGTGCGATTCAGGGGGCCCCCTACGAGCAGTACTTC.

The chain joins TRBV5-6 to TRBJ2-5, with a possible D match to TRBD1 (6 bases). The CDR3 is 13 residues long. V lost 4 bases and J lost 1, with 8 bases in between. The germline V gene encodes CDR1 SGHDT and CDR2 YYEEEE. CDR3 loop: CASSGGFQETQYF. The CDR3 coding sequence is TGTGCCAGCAGCGGGGGCTTCCAAGAGACCCAGTACTTC.

The V and J genes are TRBV4-2 and TRBJ2-1, with TRBD2 identical over 9 bases. J lost 0 bases, V lost 4 bases, and 10 bases had no gene match. The germline gives CDR1 LGHNA, CDR2 YNFKEQ. This CDR3 is built from 18 residues. CDR3 residues: CASSPPGLAQSSYNEQFF. Written as DNA, the CDR3 is TGTGCCAGCAGCCCACCGGGACTAGCACAGAGCTCCTACAATGAGCAGTTCTTC.

The chain is built from TRBV5-1 and TRBJ1-1; 8 bases are shared with TRBD1. The V segment lost 4 bases and the J segment 0 bases; nucleotides outside the gene matches: 5. The germline V gene has CDR1 SGHRS and CDR2 YFSETQ. The length of the CDR3 is 15 residues. CDR3 nucleotide sequence: TGCGCCAGCAGCGGGCCGGACAGGGTGAACACTGAAGCTTTCTTT. This codes for CASSGPDRVNTEAFF.

The chain is built from TRBV7-6 and TRBJ2-7, with a tentative D call TRBD2 (6 bases). The CDR3 runs to 12 residues. From germline, CDR1 is SGHVS and CDR2 FNYEAQ. The ends were cut back, 1 base at V and 6 bases at J, with 7 bases in the middle. CDR3 nucleotide sequence: TGTGCCAGCAGCTTAGACGGGGGCGAGCAGTACTTC. Translation gives CASSLDGGEQYF.

The chain has TRBV7-2 and TRBJ2-1, with TRBD2 as a possible D gene (6 bases). Germline CDR1 SGHTA, CDR2 FQGNSA. CDR3 length equals 15 residues. Trimming took off 4 bases at V and 7 bases at J, with 17 bases between the two ends. The CDR3 loop is CASSSGEWGVNEQFF. In DNA, the CDR3 is TGTGCCAGCAGCTCCGGCGAGTGGGGGGTTAATGAGCAGTTCTTC.

J is TRBJ2-7 and V is TRBV2; perhaps TRBD2 as D (6 bases). Trimming removed 7 bases at V and 6 bases at J, with 13 bases between. Germline values: CDR1 SNHLY, CDR2 FYNNEI. The CDR3 is 12 amino acids. The CDR3, as DNA: TGTGCCAGCATGGCGGCAGCGGGCGAGCAGTACTTC. Protein product: CASMAAAGEQYF.

The rearrangement joins TRBV4-2 to TRBJ2-6; 7 positions agree with TRBD1. CDR1 and CDR2 from the germline V gene are LGHNA and YNFKEQ. The J segment lost 0 bases and the V segment lost 0 bases, leaving 11 bases of the junction unmatched. The CDR3 spans 20 residues. The CDR3 DNA sequence: TGTGCCAGCAGCCAAGATGAAGGTGGGGACAGTATCTCTGGGGCCAACGTCCTGACTTTC. Protein: CASSQDEGGDSISGANVLTF.

This chain connects TRBV7-9 to TRBJ1-6; D might be TRBD1 (5 bases). Germline V gene data show CDR1 as SEHNR and CDR2 as FQNEAQ (reference sequence). Trimming took 7 bases from V and 7 from J, leaving 14 bases between them. The CDR3 is made up of 14 amino acids. Here the CDR3 reads CASTITGGNSPLHF. The DNA for the CDR3 is TGTGCCAGCACCATCACGGGGGGAAATTCACCCCTCCACTTT.

The chain recombines TRBV11-2 with TRBJ2-5; 11 nucleotides match TRBD2. In germline, CDR1 is SGHAT, CDR2 FQNNGV. CDR3 length equals 14 residues. Trimming at V came to 5 bases and at J to 5 bases, leaving 4 bases not matched to a gene. The DNA of the CDR3 is TGTGCCAGCAGCGGCCGGACTAGCGGGGAGACCCAGTACTTC. This encodes CASSGRTSGETQYF.

CDR3 in DNA: TGTGCCACTAGGACTAGCGGGAGAGGATTGACAGATACGCAGTATTTT. This gives the protein CATRTSGRGLTDTQYF. The V call is TRBV19, the J call TRBJ2-3; 13 bases map to TRBD2. This CDR3 is built from 16 residues. The germline V gene encodes CDR1 LNHDA and CDR2 SQIVND (reference sequence). V was clipped by 10 bases and J by 3 bases; unmatched bases: 10.

This sequence joins TRBV11-3 and TRBJ2-7; perhaps TRBD2 as D (5 bases). The CDR3 sequence is 15 residues long. Germline V gives CDR1 SGHNT, CDR2 YENEEA. Trimming took off 5 bases at V and 4 bases at J, with 18 bases between the two ends. The CDR3 sequence is CASSQAAAPTYEQYF. For the CDR3, the DNA is TGTGCCAGCAGCCAAGCGGCAGCACCGACTTACGAGCAGTACTTC.

The chain carries TRBV28 and TRBJ2-4, with a tentative D call TRBD1 (5 bases). Between the trimmed V and J ends, which lost 6 bases and 5 bases, there was a span of 17 bases. The CDR3 has 15 residues. From germline, CDR1 is MDHEN and CDR2 SYDVKM. The CDR3: CASSHSPWTQNIQYF. The DNA of the CDR3 is TGTGCCAGCAGCCACTCACCCTGGACACAAAACATTCAGTACTTC.

The count of this clone is one. The gene calls are TRBV4-1 and TRBJ2-7; 7 bases agree with TRBD2. The V and J ends lost 2 bases and 2 bases, in that order; junction bases with no gene match: 6. Germline CDR1 MGHRA, CDR2 YSYEKL. The CDR3 has 15 residues. The CDR3 sequence is CASSQLAEYAYEQYF. CDR3 coding DNA: TGCGCCAGCAGCCAACTAGCGGAATATGCCTACGAGCAGTACTTC.

This clone was seen only a few times. The rearrangement uses TRBV6-6 and TRBJ1-4; 7 bases fit TRBD1. CDR3 length equals 14 residues. Unmatched junction bases numbered 6, after V lost 6 bases and J lost 5 bases. Germline V gene data show CDR1 as MNHNY and CDR2 as SVGAGI (reference sequence). The CDR3 protein is CASSPDRINEKLFF. In DNA form, the CDR3 reads TGTGCCAGCAGCCCGGACAGGATAAATGAAAAACTGTTTTTT.

The genes are TRBV7-3 and TRBJ2-2, with D unresolved. The V gene's germline CDR1 is SGHTA and CDR2 FQGTGA. V was pared by 5 bases and J by 2 bases, with 9 bases between. The CDR3 consists of 14 residues. For the CDR3, the DNA is TGTGCCAGCAGCAAGACACTTAACACCGGGGAGCTGTTTTTT. Translation: CASSKTLNTGELFF.

The chain couples TRBV5-4 to TRBJ1-3; D ambiguous. The CDR3 is 14 residues long. Trimming took off 4 bases at V and 0 bases at J, with 8 bases between the two ends. Looked up from germline, CDR1 is SGHNT and CDR2 is YYREEE (reference sequence). The CDR3 DNA is TGTGCCAGCAGCGCCAGGAACTCTGGAAACACCATATATTTT. Translated: CASSARNSGNTIYF.

The V and J genes are TRBV9 and TRBJ2-2; TRBD2 matches at 9 bases. This CDR3 has 17 amino acids. V lost 0 bases and J lost 5; bases outside the gene matches: 8. Per the germline V gene, CDR1 is SGDLS and CDR2 is YYNGEE. DNA of the CDR3: TGTGCCAGCAGCGTAGGGGCGGGAGGGCCCGGTACCGGGGAGCTGTTTTTT. Protein sequence: CASSVGAGGPGTGELFF.